The 7 T cell receptor beta chains below all came from one sample that was sequenced in a study of blood T cell repertoires in COVID-19. Profiling relied on immunoSEQ multiplex PCR, and the TCRdb table lists in-frame clones only, not all of them. The table has more than 90,000 clones, about 70% seen once; the top ten hold around 23%. The source material was peripheral blood. Receptors were obtained from a woman in her fifties or sixties in a cohort sampled during active or convalescent COVID-19.

The V call is TRBV1, the J call TRBJ2-1; the D call TRBD2 from the table was never checked on the DNA. TRBV1 is classified as a pseudogene. The CDR3 is 16 residues long. The CDR3 protein is CTSSQDRPSGPHEQFF. DNA for the CDR3: TGCACCAGCAGCCAAGATAGGCCTAGCGGGCCCCATGAGCAGTTCTTC.

V usage is TRBV5-1 and J usage is TRBJ2-6, with 8 bases lining up with TRBD1. Looked up from germline, CDR1 is SGHRS and CDR2 is YFSETQ. V lost 4 bases, J lost 2 bases, and 8 bases stayed unmatched. CDR3 size: 17 residues. The CDR3 DNA is TGCGCCAGCAGCGATCAACCAGGGGGCACTGGGGCCAACGTCCTGACTTTC. This codes for CASSDQPGGTGANVLTF.

This clone was observed a handful of times. This chain connects TRBV18 to TRBJ2-3; D gene uncertain. The germline V and J ends were trimmed by 3 bases and 2 bases, with 9 bases remaining between them. The CDR3 is 14 amino acids. Germline V gene data show CDR1 as KGHSH and CDR2 as LQKENI. CDR3 sequence reads: CASSPSRNTDTQYF. In DNA form, the CDR3 reads TGTGCCAGCTCACCCTCCAGAAACACAGATACGCAGTATTTT.

J is TRBJ2-1 and V is TRBV11-2; 9 bases line up with TRBD2. Trimming at V came to 3 bases and at J to 3 bases, leaving 9 bases not matched to a gene. The CDR3 sequence is 17 residues long. Per the germline V gene, CDR1 is SGHAT and CDR2 is FQNNGV. The CDR3 spells CASSFGLAGSRYNEQFF. The CDR3 DNA reads TGTGCCAGCAGCTTTGGTCTAGCGGGGTCACGCTACAATGAGCAGTTCTTC.

The chain employs TRBV2 and TRBJ2-1; TRBD1 might be the D (6 bases). This CDR3 is 14 amino acids long. Trimming took off 7 bases at V and 3 bases at J, with 13 bases between the two ends. Germline CDR1 is SNHLY and CDR2 is FYNNEI. The CDR3 reads CASIRGVGYNEQFF. CDR3 DNA sequence: TGTGCCAGCATCAGGGGAGTAGGCTACAATGAGCAGTTCTTC.

The J gene is TRBJ1-2, the V gene TRBV5-4; unclear D gene. Per germline, CDR1 SGHNT and CDR2 YYREEE (reference sequence). Trimming removed 4 bases from V and 4 bases from J, with 14 bases in between. This CDR3 spans 14 amino acids. The DNA for the CDR3 is TGTGCCAGCAGCGCAGGAGGCCGAACCTATGGCTACACCTTC. Encoded protein: CASSAGGRTYGYTF.

This chain uses TRBV2 with TRBJ1-5; possible D gene TRBD1, 5 bases. Trimming took 2 bases from V and 5 from J, leaving 16 bases between them. This CDR3 has 16 residues. Germline lookup yields CDR1 SNHLY and CDR2 FYNNEI. CDR3 DNA sequence: TGTGCCAGCAGTGAATCGAATGGCGGGGGACATCAGCCCCAGCATTTT. This translates into CASSESNGGGHQPQHF. The variable domain in full, with the rest retrieved from reference TRBV2 and TRBJ1-5, is EPEVTQTPSHQVTQMGQEVILRCVPISNHLYFYWYRQILGQKVEFLVSFYNNEISEKSEIFDDQFSVERPDGSNFTLKIRSTKLEDSAMYFCASSESNGGGHQPQHFGDGTRLSIL.